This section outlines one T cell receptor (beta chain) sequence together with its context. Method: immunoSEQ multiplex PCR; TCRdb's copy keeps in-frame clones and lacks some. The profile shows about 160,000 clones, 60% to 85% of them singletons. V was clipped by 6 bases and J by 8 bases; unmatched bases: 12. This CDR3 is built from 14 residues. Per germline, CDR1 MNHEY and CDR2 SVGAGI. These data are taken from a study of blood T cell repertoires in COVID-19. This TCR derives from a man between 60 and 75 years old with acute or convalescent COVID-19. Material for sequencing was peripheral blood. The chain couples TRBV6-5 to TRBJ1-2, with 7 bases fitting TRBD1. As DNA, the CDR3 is TGTGCCAGCAGCCCGACAGGGTCGGGCGAGGGCTACACCTTC. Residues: CASSPTGSGEGYTF.